The rows below give T cell receptor beta chains drawn from one sample of a study of T cell repertoires in ileal Crohn's disease. Here immunoSEQ multiplex PCR was the method, and the copy in TCRdb shows in-frame clones only, minus some. The sample lists more than 12,000 clones, nearly 80% seen once, with about 4.5% in the top ten. What was sequenced was ileal tissue. Every receptor here comes from an adult with Crohn's disease. CDR3s include the opening cysteine and the closing phenylalanine or tryptophan. The order of the fields is J gene, D gene, V gene, clone size, CDR3 length, CDR3 protein, CDR3 DNA. A D gene is named only where the DNA matches it firmly. Expanded clones get a size class; other rows say once, few or many, or leave the size out.

j_call: TRBJ1-3; d_call: TRBD1; v_call: TRBV25-1; clone_size: NA; cdr3_length: 16; cdr3_aa: CASSGRTGPPGNTIYF; cdr3_nt: TGTGCCAGCAGTGGACGGACAGGGCCCCCTGGAAACACCATATATTTT
j_call: TRBJ1-1; d_call: NA; v_call: TRBV7-2; clone_size: once; cdr3_length: 16; cdr3_aa: CASSLVSLHMNTEAFF; cdr3_nt: TGTGCCAGCAGCTTAGTTTCCCTTCACATGAACACTGAAGCTTTCTTT
j_call: TRBJ1-5; d_call: TRBD1; v_call: TRBV27; clone_size: NA; cdr3_length: 15; cdr3_aa: CASSSWTGGNQPQHF; cdr3_nt: TGTGCCAGCAGTTCCTGGACAGGGGGCAATCAGCCCCAGCATTTT
j_call: TRBJ1-5; d_call: TRBD1; v_call: TRBV10-3; clone_size: once; cdr3_length: 18; cdr3_aa: CAISESHRGAGSNQPQHF; cdr3_nt: TGTGCCATCAGTGAGTCCCACAGGGGCGCGGGAAGCAATCAGCCCCAGCATTTT
j_call: TRBJ1-1; d_call: NA; v_call: TRBV25-1; clone_size: once; cdr3_length: 13; cdr3_aa: CASSESGRWWAFF; cdr3_nt: TGTGCCAGCAGTGAATCAGGGCGATGGTGGGCTTTCTTT
j_call: TRBJ2-1; d_call: TRBD2; v_call: TRBV6-4; clone_size: NA; cdr3_length: 14; cdr3_aa: CASLAGLVICEQFF; cdr3_nt: TGTGCCAGCCTGGCCGGACTAGTGATATGCGAGCAGTTCTTC
j_call: TRBJ1-5; d_call: TRBD1; v_call: TRBV6-1; clone_size: NA; cdr3_length: 13; cdr3_aa: CASTRQGGQPQHF; cdr3_nt: TGTGCCAGCACCCGACAGGGCGGTCAGCCCCAGCATTTT
j_call: TRBJ2-1; d_call: NA; v_call: TRBV5-4; clone_size: NA; cdr3_length: 15; cdr3_aa: CATTLTGSSYNEQFF; cdr3_nt: TGTGCCACCACCTTAACGGGTAGCTCCTACAATGAGCAGTTCTTC
j_call: TRBJ2-1; d_call: NA; v_call: TRBV19; clone_size: once; cdr3_length: 11; cdr3_aa: CASRAGLAQFF; cdr3_nt: TGTGCCAGTAGGGCAGGGTTAGCGCAGTTCTTC
j_call: TRBJ1-1; d_call: NA; v_call: TRBV11-1; clone_size: NA; cdr3_length: 13; cdr3_aa: CASSPSLNTEAFF; cdr3_nt: TGTGCCAGCAGCCCCTCCCTTAACACTGAAGCTTTCTTT